A single T cell receptor beta chain is shown here with its context. This clonotype was recorded at least ten times. Its antigen is still unknown. No base-level quality is on record; no much larger clone is a single base apart. This sample stems from a study of regulatory T cells in long-lasting Graves disease (dated by TCRdb to the early 2020s). About the investigation overall: Newly diagnosed Graves' disease patients had taken antithyroid drugs for less than 3 months. TCR sequencing covered around 13 persistent and some 20 newly diagnosed Graves' disease patients, around 33 samples in total. Persistent Graves' disease patients were compared with newly diagnosed Graves' disease patients by peripheral blood TCR sequencing and RNA sequencing. The study was conducted in China and was registered as a clinical trial.

On the study overall, not on this receptor specifically: As a limitation, the authors acknowledged that the small sample size may reduce accuracy. Because the primary lesion, thyroid tissue, could not be accessed, the study looked at peripheral blood alone. More public clonotypes were shared among persistent patients (roughly 2,700) than among newly diagnosed patients (roughly 1,000). Persistent Graves' disease patients showed lower TCR Shannon entropy and fewer highly expanded clones than newly diagnosed patients, suggesting clonal expansion. Sequencing and analysis were limited to the TCR beta chain. TRBV28, TRBJ1-2 and TRBJ2-5 were preferentially used in persistent disease, while TRBV20-1 and TRBJ2-1 were favored in newly diagnosed disease.

CDR1 LGHDT and CDR2 YNNKEL are derived from the germline V gene (reference sequence). The CDR3 contains 17 residues, cysteine and phenylalanine counted. The entry retains the CDR3 DNA only, 51 bases that are in frame from base 1. Deletion took 0 bases off V and 5 bases off J, with a span of 20 bases between the germline ends. The library was produced with multiplex PCR. These reads were obtained on an Illumina HiSeq 4000. iRepertoire HTBI primers and Arm-PCR amplification of CDR3 regions were used to construct TCR beta libraries. PCR products were gel purified before sequencing. Per the original workflow: A total of 62 TRBV and approximately 13 TRBJ segments were identified across samples and were used for gene usage analysis of CDR3 amino acid clonotypes. COPE and FqMerger were used to merge the filtered high-quality paired reads into contigs. BLAST was used to align contigs to IMGT TRBV, TRBD and TRBJ reference genes, and CDR3 was defined according to IMGT. Any clonotype with a frequency above 0.1% was classified as a highly expanded clone. Repertoire diversity was measured by Shannon entropy, and V-J evenness by the Gini coefficient. Public clonotypes were defined as clonotypes shared by more than one individual. TCRdb trimmed public reads at Q25 via fastp, called clones via MiXCR and kept in-frame beta chains. Identical CDR3 proteins give one entry, which carries the most common genes and DNA. These V and J calls originate from TCRdb's pipeline instead of the authors' own analysis. The sample records around 450,000 distinct CDR3 sequences, about 15% of which are singletons. The ten largest clones capture approximately 16% of the sample.

This specimen's time point label, per the study, means: newly diagnosed GD, antithyroid drugs for less than 3 months. For both TCR sequencing and RNA sequencing, RNA was extracted from PBMCs in TRIzol. Graves' disease was diagnosed according to American Thyroid Association guidelines. The patients came from an endocrinology department in Xi'an, China. Each patient gave approximately 10 milliliters of peripheral blood, collected in an EDTA anticoagulant tube. PBMCs were isolated by Ficoll Paque Plus density gradient separation without further T cell sorting. An Agilent 2100 Bioanalyzer and agarose gel were used to check RNA quality, and a NanoDrop 2000 was used to measure RNA concentration. Separately, the same data were catalogued under a study of T cells in Graves' hyperthyroidism and ophthalmopathy. As the second study states: Stable Graves' hyperthyroidism was defined as the absence of progression to ophthalmopathy over 18 months of follow-up. The hyperthyroidism patients were between 18 and 65 years old and newly diagnosed, with a disease duration of less than 2 months. The study excluded patients with uncontrolled infections, other autoimmune diseases, pregnancy or lactation. Diagnoses were established on the basis of clinical symptoms, serum thyroxine and TRAb, thyroid ultrasound, and orbital computed tomography. The first round of RT-PCR for the TCR CDR3 was performed with the HTBI primer set and the Qiagen OneStep RT-PCR kit. Most expanded thyroid clonotypes (frequency above 0.001) were also detected in blood, a finding suggesting that blood repertoires may reflect thyroid immune responses. Ophthalmopathy was separated from stable hyperthyroidism by a 13 V-J signature model, with over 85% sensitivity and about 84% specificity obtained in cross-validation and 80%/75% obtained in testing. In validation, the model predicted progression to ophthalmopathy a median of around six months before onset, with over 55% sensitivity and about 72% specificity. A discovery cohort of fewer than 110 patients, 43 with Graves' ophthalmopathy and roughly 59 with stable Graves' hyperthyroidism, was used to find distinguishing TCR V-J signatures. An independent validation cohort of fewer than 20 hyperthyroidism patients and about 15 patients who later progressed to ophthalmopathy tested prospective prediction of ophthalmopathy. For training and testing, the 100 or so patients in the discovery cohort were randomly divided in a 7:3 ratio. The study also compared thyroid tissue and blood T-cell repertoires from roughly 6 Graves' hyperthyroidism patients. Following sampling, methimazole starting at 30 mg daily was given to hyperthyroidism patients, and high-dose intravenous methylprednisolone was given to ophthalmopathy patients. Libraries were constructed in a second round of multiplex PCR, after which size selection and purification were performed. The libraries were sequenced on an Illumina HiSeq2000 using paired-end 100 bp reads. SOAPnuke was used to process the raw data, with reads discarded if the reads contained adapters or uncalled bases, had a mean Phred below 15, or lacked an exact constant-primer or identifier match. High-quality paired reads were merged using COPE v1.2.5, and each unique nucleotide sequence was defined as a clonotype. MiTCR v1.1 was used to align clonotypes to the IMGT TRBV, TRBD and TRBJ reference segments. The analysis was restricted to V-J combinations with a frequency above 0.0001, which together covered just over 99% of the repertoires. The TCS score was defined as F50 (clonal expansion) divided by E x V (chaos), with BLOSUM62-based TCRdist calculated between CDR3 peptides within each V-J. Welch's t-statistics and random forest reduced roughly 540 V-J features to 13, which were used in a naive Bayes classifier (R e1071). Sample size was not statistically predetermined, and blinding of investigators to group allocation was not performed. The paper reports TCR Vbeta CDR3 sequencing of approximately 140 peripheral blood samples: approximately 41 ophthalmopathy, under 80 hyperthyroidism and approximately 17 progressor patients.

The V and J segments used are TRBV3-1 and TRBJ2-7, and possibly TRBD2, on 5 matching bases. The sample consisted of peripheral blood mononuclear cells (PBMCs), taken at new diagnosis, from a patient treated with antithyroid drugs. The receptor comes from a woman aged 25 to 39 with Graves disease. Donor details come from another sample of the same person, matched by shared clones. CDR3 sequence: CASSQDRRTLQPNEQYF. The sequenced DNA is TGTGCCAGCAGCCAAGATCGGAGGACCCTCCAGCCCAACGAGCAGTACTTC.